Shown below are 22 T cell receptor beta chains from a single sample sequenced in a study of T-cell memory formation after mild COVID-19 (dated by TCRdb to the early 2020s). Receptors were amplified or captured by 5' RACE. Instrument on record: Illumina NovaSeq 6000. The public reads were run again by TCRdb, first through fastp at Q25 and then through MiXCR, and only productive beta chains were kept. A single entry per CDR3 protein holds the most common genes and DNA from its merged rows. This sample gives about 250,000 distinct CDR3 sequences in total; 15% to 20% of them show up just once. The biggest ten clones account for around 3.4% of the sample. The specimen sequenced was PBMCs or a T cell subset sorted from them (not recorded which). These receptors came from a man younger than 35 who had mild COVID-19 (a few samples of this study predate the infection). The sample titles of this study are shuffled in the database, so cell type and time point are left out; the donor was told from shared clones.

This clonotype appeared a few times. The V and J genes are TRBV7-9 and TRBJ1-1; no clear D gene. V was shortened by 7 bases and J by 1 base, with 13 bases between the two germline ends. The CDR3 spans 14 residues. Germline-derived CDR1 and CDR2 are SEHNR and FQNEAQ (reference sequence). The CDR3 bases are TGTGCCAGCATCTTCACAGAGGGGAACACTGAAGCTTTCTTT. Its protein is CASIFTEGNTEAFF. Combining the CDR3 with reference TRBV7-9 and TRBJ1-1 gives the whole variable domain DTGVSQNPRHKITKRGQNVTFRCDPISEHNRLYWYRQTLGQGPEFLTYFQNEAQLEKSRLLSDRFSAERPKGSFSTLEIQRTEQGDSAMYLCASIFTEGNTEAFFGQGTRLTVV.

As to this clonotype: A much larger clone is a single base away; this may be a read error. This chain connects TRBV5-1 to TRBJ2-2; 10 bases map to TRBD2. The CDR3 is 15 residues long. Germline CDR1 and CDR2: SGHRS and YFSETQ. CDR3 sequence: CASSFSGGNTGEVFF. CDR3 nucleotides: TGCGCCAGCAGCTTTAGCGGGGGGAACACCGGGGAGGTGTTTTTT.

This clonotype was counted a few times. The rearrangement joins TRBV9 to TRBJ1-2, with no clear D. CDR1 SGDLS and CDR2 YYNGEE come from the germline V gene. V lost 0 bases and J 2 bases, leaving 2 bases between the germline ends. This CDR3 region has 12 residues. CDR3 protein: CASSVGNYGYTF. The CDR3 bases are TGTGCCAGCAGCGTAGGGAACTATGGCTACACCTTC.

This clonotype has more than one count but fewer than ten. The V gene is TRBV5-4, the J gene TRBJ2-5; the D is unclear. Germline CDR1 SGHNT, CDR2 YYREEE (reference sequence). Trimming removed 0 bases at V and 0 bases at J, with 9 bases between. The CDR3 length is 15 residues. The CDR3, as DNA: TGTGCCAGCAGCTTGGACCCGGGCTACCAAGAGACCCAGTACTTC. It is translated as CASSLDPGYQETQYF. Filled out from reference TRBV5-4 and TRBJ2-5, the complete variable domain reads ETGVTQSPTHLIKTRGQQVTLRCSSQSGHNTVSWYQQALGQGPQFIFQYYREEENGRGNFPPRFSGLQFPNYSSELNVNALELDDSALYLCASSLDPGYQETQYFGPGTRLLVL.

The CDR3 sequence is CASTAGPLSYEQYV. Here the CDR3 DNA reads TGTGCCAGCACCGCGGGCCCCCTCTCCTACGAGCAGTACGTC. This rearrangement joins TRBV6-2 or TRBV6-3 to TRBJ2-7; possible D gene TRBD2, 5 bases. The V gene lost 7 bases and the J gene lost 0 bases, with 13 bases spanning the gap. This CDR3 has 14 residues. Germline V gene lookup returns CDR1 MNHEY and CDR2 SVGEGT.

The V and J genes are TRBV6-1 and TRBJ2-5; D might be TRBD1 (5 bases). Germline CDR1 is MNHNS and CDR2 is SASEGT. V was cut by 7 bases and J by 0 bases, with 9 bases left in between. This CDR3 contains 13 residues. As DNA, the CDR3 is TGTGCCAGCATGAGACAGAACCAAGAGACCCAGTACTTC. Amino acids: CASMRQNQETQYF.

The CDR3 region is CASSFSRGGDAGTQYF. CDR3 in DNA: TGTGCCAGCAGCTTTTCTCGGGGGGGGGACGCAGGGACCCAGTACTTC. The V and J genes are TRBV5-5 and TRBJ2-5, with 8 bases aligning to TRBD2. The germline V gene encodes CDR1 SGHKS and CDR2 YYEKEE (reference sequence). After removal of 2 bases from V and 7 bases from J, the junction contained 13 bases not matched to a gene. The CDR3 loop spans 16 amino acids.

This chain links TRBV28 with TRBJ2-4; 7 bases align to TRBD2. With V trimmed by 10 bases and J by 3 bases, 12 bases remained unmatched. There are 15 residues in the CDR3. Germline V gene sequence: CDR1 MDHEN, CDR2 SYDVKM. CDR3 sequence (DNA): TGTGCCACCGGTGAGCGGGGCTTTGTCAAAAACATTCAGTACTTC. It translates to CATGERGFVKNIQYF.

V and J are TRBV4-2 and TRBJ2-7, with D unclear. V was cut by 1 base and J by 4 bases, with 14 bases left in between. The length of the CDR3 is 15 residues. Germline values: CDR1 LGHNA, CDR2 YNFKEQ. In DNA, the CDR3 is TGTGCCAGCAGCCAAGTTGCGGCCTGGAGATACGAGCAGTACGTC. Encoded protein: CASSQVAAWRYEQYV.

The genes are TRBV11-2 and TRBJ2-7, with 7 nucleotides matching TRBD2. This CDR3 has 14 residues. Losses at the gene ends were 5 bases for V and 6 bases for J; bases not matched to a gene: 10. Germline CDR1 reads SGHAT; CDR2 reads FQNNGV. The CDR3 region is CASSARLAVGEQYV. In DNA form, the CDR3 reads TGTGCCAGCAGCGCGAGACTAGCTGTGGGCGAGCAGTACGTC.

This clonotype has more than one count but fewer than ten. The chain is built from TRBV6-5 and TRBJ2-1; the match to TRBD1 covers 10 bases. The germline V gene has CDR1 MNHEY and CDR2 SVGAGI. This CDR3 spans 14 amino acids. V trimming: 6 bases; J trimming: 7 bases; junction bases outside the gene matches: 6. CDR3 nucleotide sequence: TGTGCCAGCAGGAGGGACAGGGGCGGGAATGAGCAGTTCTTC. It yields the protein CASRRDRGGNEQFF.

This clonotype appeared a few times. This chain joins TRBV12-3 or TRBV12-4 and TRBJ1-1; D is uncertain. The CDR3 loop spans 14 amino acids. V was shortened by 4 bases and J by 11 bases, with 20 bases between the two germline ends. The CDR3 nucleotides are TGTGCCAGCAGTTGGAACTCTTTGCCGCCCGGGGCTTTCTTT. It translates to CASSWNSLPPGAFF.

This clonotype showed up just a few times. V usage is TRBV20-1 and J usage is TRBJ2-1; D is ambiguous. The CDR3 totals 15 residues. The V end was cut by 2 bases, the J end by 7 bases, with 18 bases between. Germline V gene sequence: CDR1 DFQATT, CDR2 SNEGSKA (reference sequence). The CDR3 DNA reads TGCAGTGCTAGAACGTACTCCTACTTTCGGAATGAGCAGTTCTTC. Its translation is CSARTYSYFRNEQFF.

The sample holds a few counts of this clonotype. DNA of the CDR3: TGTGCCAGCAGTACCACATCGAACACCGGGGAGCTGTTTTTT. This gives the protein CASSTTSNTGELFF. The chain combines TRBV7-2 with TRBJ2-2; D unclear. Germline CDR1 reads SGHTA; CDR2 reads FQGNSA. V was shortened by 6 bases and J by 0 bases, with 8 bases between the two germline ends. The CDR3 consists of 14 residues.

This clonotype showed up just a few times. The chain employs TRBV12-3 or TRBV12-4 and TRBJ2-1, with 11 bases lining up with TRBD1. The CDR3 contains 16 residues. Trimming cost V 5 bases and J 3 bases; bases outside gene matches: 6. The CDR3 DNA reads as TGTGCCAGCAGTCGGACGGGACAGGGGGTCTACAATGAGCAGTTCTTC. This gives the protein CASSRTGQGVYNEQFF.

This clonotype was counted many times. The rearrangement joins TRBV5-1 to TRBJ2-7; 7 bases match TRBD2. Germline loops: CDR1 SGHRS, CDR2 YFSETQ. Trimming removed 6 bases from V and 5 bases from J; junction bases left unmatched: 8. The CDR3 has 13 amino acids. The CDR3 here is CASMSRGDDEQYF. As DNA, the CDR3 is TGCGCCAGCATGAGCCGGGGGGACGACGAGCAGTACTTC.

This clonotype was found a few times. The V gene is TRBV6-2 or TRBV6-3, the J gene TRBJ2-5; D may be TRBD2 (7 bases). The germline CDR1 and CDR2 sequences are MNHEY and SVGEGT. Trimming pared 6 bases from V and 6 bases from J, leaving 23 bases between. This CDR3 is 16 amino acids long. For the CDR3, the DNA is TGTGCCAGCAGCCCCCGGGGGAAGGGGGGGCCTCAGACCCAGTACTTC. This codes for CASSPRGKGGPQTQYF.

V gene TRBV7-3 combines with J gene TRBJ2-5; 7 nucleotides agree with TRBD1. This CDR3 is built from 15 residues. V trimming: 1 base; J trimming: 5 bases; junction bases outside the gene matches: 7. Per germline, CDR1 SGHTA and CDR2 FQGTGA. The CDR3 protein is CASSLSGQGVETQYF. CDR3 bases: TGTGCCAGCAGCTTAAGTGGGCAGGGGGTGGAGACCCAGTACTTC. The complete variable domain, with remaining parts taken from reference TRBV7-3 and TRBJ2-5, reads GAGVSQTPSNKVTEKGKYVELRCDPISGHTALYWYRQSLGQGPEFLIYFQGTGAADDSGLPNDRFFAVRPEGSVSTLKIQRTERGDSAVYLCASSLSGQGVETQYFGPGTRLLVL.

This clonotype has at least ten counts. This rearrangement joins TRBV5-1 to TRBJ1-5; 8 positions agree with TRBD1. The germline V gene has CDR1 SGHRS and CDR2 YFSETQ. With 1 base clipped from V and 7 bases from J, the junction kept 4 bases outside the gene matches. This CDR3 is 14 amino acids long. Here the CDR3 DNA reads TGCGCCAGCAGCTTGCAGGGGGCCGGGCAGCCCCAGCATTTT. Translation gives CASSLQGAGQPQHF.

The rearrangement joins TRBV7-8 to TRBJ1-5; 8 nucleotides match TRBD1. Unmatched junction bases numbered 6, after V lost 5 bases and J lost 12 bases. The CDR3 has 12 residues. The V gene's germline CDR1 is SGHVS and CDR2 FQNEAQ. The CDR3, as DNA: TGTGCCAGCAGCGAAGGACAGGGCAACCAGCATTTT. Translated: CASSEGQGNQHF. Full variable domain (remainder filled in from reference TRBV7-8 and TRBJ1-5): GAGVSQSPRYKVAKRGQDVALRCDPISGHVSLFWYQQALGQGPEFLTYFQNEAQLDKSGLPSDRFFAERPEGSVSTLKIQRTQQEDSAVYLCASSEGQGNQHFGDGTRLSIL.

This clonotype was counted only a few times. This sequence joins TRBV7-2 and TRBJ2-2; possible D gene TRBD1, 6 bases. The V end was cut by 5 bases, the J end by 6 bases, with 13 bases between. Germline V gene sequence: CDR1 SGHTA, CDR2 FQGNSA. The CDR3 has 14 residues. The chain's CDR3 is CASSAWGRSGELFF. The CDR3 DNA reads TGTGCCAGCAGCGCATGGGGGCGGTCCGGGGAGCTGTTTTTT.

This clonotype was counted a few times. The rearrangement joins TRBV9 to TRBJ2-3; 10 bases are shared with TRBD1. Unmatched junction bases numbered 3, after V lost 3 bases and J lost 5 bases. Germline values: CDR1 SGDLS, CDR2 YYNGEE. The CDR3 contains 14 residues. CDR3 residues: CASSAGQGGDTQYF. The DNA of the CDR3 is TGTGCCAGCAGCGCCGGACAGGGGGGAGATACGCAGTATTTT.